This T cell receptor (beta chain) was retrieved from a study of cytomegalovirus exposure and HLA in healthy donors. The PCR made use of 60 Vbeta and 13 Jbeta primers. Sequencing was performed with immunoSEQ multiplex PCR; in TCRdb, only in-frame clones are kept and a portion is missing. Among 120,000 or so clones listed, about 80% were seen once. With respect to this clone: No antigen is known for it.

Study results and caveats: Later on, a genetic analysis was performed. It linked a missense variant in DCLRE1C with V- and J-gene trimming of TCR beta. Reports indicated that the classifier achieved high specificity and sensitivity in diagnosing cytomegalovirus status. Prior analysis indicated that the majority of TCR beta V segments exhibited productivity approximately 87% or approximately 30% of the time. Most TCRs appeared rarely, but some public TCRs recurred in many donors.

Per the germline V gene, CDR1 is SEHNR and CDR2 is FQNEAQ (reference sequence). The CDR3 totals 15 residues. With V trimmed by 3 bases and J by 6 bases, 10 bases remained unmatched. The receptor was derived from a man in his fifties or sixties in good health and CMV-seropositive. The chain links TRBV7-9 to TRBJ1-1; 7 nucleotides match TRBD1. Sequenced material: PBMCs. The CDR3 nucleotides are TGTGCCAGCAGCTTGGGAACAGGGGTCTTCGCTGAAGCTTTCTTT. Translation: CASSLGTGVFAEAFF.